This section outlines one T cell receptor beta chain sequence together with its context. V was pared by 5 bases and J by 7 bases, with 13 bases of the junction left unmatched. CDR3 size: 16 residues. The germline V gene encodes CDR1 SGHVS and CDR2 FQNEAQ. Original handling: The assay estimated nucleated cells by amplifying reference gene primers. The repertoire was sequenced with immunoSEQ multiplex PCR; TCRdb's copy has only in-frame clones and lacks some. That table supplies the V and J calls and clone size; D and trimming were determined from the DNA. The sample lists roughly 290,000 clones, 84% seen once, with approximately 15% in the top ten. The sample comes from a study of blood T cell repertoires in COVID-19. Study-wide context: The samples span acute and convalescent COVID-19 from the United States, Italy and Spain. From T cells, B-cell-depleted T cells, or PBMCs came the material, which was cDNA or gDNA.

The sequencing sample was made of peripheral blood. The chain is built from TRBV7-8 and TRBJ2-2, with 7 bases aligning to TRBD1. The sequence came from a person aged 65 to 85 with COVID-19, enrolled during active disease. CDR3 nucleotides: TGTGCCAGCAGCCCGTTGTTGGGACAGCAGGACGGGGAGCTGTTTTTT. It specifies CASSPLLGQQDGELFF.